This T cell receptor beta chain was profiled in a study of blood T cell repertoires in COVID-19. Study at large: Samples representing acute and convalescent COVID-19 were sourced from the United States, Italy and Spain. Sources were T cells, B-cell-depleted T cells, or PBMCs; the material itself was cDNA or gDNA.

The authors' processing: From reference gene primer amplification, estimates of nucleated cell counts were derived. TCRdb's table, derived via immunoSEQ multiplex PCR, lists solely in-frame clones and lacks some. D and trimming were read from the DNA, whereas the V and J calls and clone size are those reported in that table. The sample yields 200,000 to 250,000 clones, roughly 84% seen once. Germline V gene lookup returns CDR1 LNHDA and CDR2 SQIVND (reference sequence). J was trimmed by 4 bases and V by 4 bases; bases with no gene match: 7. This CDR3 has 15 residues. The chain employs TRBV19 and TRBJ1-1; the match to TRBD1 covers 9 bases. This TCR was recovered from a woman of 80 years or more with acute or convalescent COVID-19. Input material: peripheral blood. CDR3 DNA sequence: TGTGCCAGTAGTACGACAGGGGGGGCGGGCACTGAAGCTTTCTTT. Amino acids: CASSTTGGAGTEAFF.